Listed here are 29 T cell receptor beta chains from one sample, sequenced in a study of long-term antiretroviral therapy in people with HIV. At survey level, the immunoSEQ assay was run in its v3.0 version. Assay: immunoSEQ multiplex PCR; the TCRdb copy retains only in-frame clones and omits some. This table has about 17,000 clones, 79% appearing once. The source was unsorted PBMCs, collected at the start of antiretroviral therapy. The origin of the receptors is a young man with HIV.

J is TRBJ2-3 and V is TRBV6-5, with TRBD2 matching over 14 bases. V shed 3 bases and J 3 bases; nucleotides not matched to a gene: 2. Germline lookup yields CDR1 MNHEY and CDR2 SVGAGI. The CDR3 is 16 amino acids. CDR3 loop: CASSYRLAGGTDTQYF. The CDR3 coding sequence is TGTGCCAGCAGTTATAGACTAGCGGGGGGGACAGATACGCAGTATTTT.

To note about this clone: The sample holds other DNA sequences that translate to the same CDR3. The chain combines TRBV19 with TRBJ1-5; D perhaps matches TRBD1 (5 bases). The CDR3 sequence is 15 residues long. V shed 7 bases and J shed 0 bases, with 13 bases lying between them. Germline V gives CDR1 LNHDA, CDR2 SQIVND (reference sequence). CDR3 amino acids: CASTPGSYSNQPQHF. The CDR3 coding sequence is TGTGCCAGTACCCCAGGGAGCTATAGCAATCAGCCCCAGCATTTT. Full variable domain (rest looked up from reference TRBV19 and TRBJ1-5): DGGITQSPKYLFRKEGQNVTLSCEQNLNHDAMYWYRQDPGQGLRLIYYSQIVNDFQKGDIAEGYSVSREKKESFPLTVTSAQKNPTAFYLCASTPGSYSNQPQHFGDGTRLSIL.

V is TRBV6-1 and J is TRBJ2-2; D call uncertain. Trimming stripped 6 bases from V and 0 bases from J, with 5 bases between. This CDR3 is 13 amino acids long. Germline V gives CDR1 MNHNS, CDR2 SASEGT. The CDR3 region has the DNA TGTGCCAGCAGGGAGACGAACACCGGGGAGCTGTTTTTT. It translates to CASRETNTGELFF.

This chain connects TRBV19 to TRBJ2-1; no clear D. The V end lost 7 bases, the J end lost 0 bases, and 10 bases lay between the germline ends. From germline, CDR1 is LNHDA and CDR2 SQIVND (reference sequence). The CDR3 is 14 amino acids. CDR3 amino acids: CASKSRSSYNEQFF. The CDR3 nucleotides are TGTGCCAGTAAGTCCAGGAGCTCCTACAATGAGCAGTTCTTC.

The chain has TRBV21-1 and TRBJ2-3; TRBD2, the table's D call, lacks a check against the DNA. TRBV21-1 is deemed a pseudogene. CDR3 length: 16 residues. The CDR3 DNA reads TGTGCCAGCAGCAAAATTCCTAGCAGCTGCACAGATACGCAGTATTTT. The encoded protein is CASSKIPSSCTDTQYF.

This clone was detected a few times. The V and J genes are TRBV6-1 and TRBJ2-7; no definite D call. CDR3 length: 13 residues. Looked up from germline, CDR1 is MNHNS and CDR2 is SASEGT. Trimming stripped 2 bases from V and 2 bases from J, with 7 bases between. The CDR3 region has the DNA TGTGCCAGCAGTGAACACGTAGCCTACGAGCAGTACTTC. Its protein product is CASSEHVAYEQYF.

By sample fraction, this clone is medium-sized (0.01 to 0.1%). J is TRBJ2-7 and V is TRBV27; no reliable D call. The CDR3 consists of 13 residues. Trimming removed 6 bases at V and 2 bases at J, with 11 bases between. The germline V gene has CDR1 MNHEY and CDR2 SMNVEV (reference sequence). In DNA form, the CDR3 reads TGTGCCAGCAGCGATCGATTCGCCTACGAGCAGTACTTC. This gives the protein CASSDRFAYEQYF.

This clone was seen more than once but under ten times. The CDR3 DNA reads as TGTGCCAGCAGTGGTCCGGGACAGGGTTGGAGGTTGGATCAGCCCCAGCATTTT. Its protein product is CASSGPGQGWRLDQPQHF. The chain joins TRBV6-1 to TRBJ1-5; 9 bases line up with TRBD1. Trimming at V came to 4 bases and at J to 5 bases, leaving 15 bases not matched to a gene. Germline V CDR1 and CDR2: MNHNS, SASEGT. The CDR3 covers 18 residues.

The chain couples TRBV5-1 to TRBJ1-1, with a possible D match to TRBD1 (5 bases). Trimming stripped 3 bases from V and 1 base from J, with 13 bases between. Germline CDR1 and CDR2: SGHRS and YFSETQ. This CDR3 spans 15 amino acids. The CDR3 region is CASSSTGTGNTEAFF. DNA for the CDR3: TGCGCCAGCAGCTCAACTGGGACGGGGAACACTGAAGCTTTCTTT.

The chain combines TRBV25-1 with TRBJ2-1; 10 bases align to TRBD2. J lost 7 bases, V lost 1 base, and 4 bases had no gene match. The CDR3 consists of 15 residues. The V gene's germline CDR1 is MGHDK and CDR2 SYGVNS. CDR3 sequence: CASSEWLAGVNEQFF. The CDR3 nucleotides read TGTGCCAGCAGTGAATGGCTAGCGGGAGTAAATGAGCAGTTCTTC.

This chain links TRBV18 with TRBJ2-2; D gene unclear. Between the trimmed V and J ends, which lost 10 bases and 3 bases, there was a span of 12 bases. The CDR3 is 13 residues long. The V gene's germline CDR1 is KGHSH and CDR2 LQKENI. Here the CDR3 reads CATGSVHTGELFF. CDR3 sequence (DNA): TGTGCCACTGGGTCCGTTCACACCGGGGAGCTGTTTTTT.

The chain has TRBV6-1 and TRBJ2-1; TRBD2 agrees at 11 bases. Germline loops: CDR1 MNHNS, CDR2 SASEGT. After removal of 5 bases from V and 7 bases from J, the junction contained 4 bases not matched to a gene. The CDR3 is 14 amino acids. CDR3: CASSIAGGPNEQFF. The CDR3 DNA sequence: TGTGCCAGCAGTATAGCGGGGGGGCCTAATGAGCAGTTCTTC.

The J gene is TRBJ2-3, the V gene TRBV25-1; D gene uncertain. Germline values: CDR1 MGHDK, CDR2 SYGVNS. The CDR3 has 11 residues. The V gene lost 5 bases and the J gene lost 8 bases, with 8 bases spanning the gap. CDR3 nucleotides: TGTGCCAGCAGTCAGTCAACTACGCAGTATTTT. Protein: CASSQSTTQYF.

The genes are TRBV28 and TRBJ1-1; weak D call: TRBD1 (6 bases). The CDR3 has 15 residues. V lost 6 bases to trimming and J lost 5 bases, with 19 bases between them. Germline V gene data show CDR1 as MDHEN and CDR2 as SYDVKM. The CDR3 sequence is CASSTRGRGRTEAFF. The CDR3, as DNA: TGTGCCAGCAGCACTCGGGGCAGGGGAAGGACTGAAGCTTTCTTT.

The chain has TRBV7-6 and TRBJ2-6; D is undetermined. V was shortened by 3 bases and J by 3 bases, with 18 bases between the two germline ends. CDR1 and CDR2 (germline): SGHVS, FNYEAQ. The CDR3 covers 18 residues. The CDR3 coding sequence is TGTGCCAGCAGCTTTACATCCGGCGCCTCGAGTGGGGCCAACGTCCTGACTTTC. It specifies CASSFTSGASSGANVLTF.

This chain connects TRBV7-2 to TRBJ2-1; 14 nucleotides align to TRBD2. Trimming cost V 2 bases and J 5 bases; bases outside gene matches: 11. This CDR3 has 19 amino acids. Germline V gives CDR1 SGHTA, CDR2 FQGNSA. The CDR3 nucleotides read TGTGCCAGCAGCTTAAGGGGACTAGCGGGAGTTGGACGTAACAATGAGCAGTTCTTC. This sequence encodes CASSLRGLAGVGRNNEQFF.

This chain joins TRBV28 and TRBJ1-2; 9 positions match TRBD1. J was trimmed by 6 bases and V by 2 bases; bases with no gene match: 7. There are 15 residues in the CDR3. From germline, CDR1 is MDHEN and CDR2 SYDVKM. Here the CDR3 DNA reads TGTGCCAGCAGTTTAGAGGGACAGGGAGTGAATGGCTACACCTTC. Its protein is CASSLEGQGVNGYTF.

The gene calls are TRBV5-6 and TRBJ2-2; TRBD2 aligns across 8 bases. Germline CDR1 SGHDT, CDR2 YYEEEE. This CDR3 spans 16 amino acids. Trimming cost V 0 bases and J 4 bases; bases outside gene matches: 5. This chain's CDR3 is CASSLGLAGFTGELFF. CDR3 bases: TGTGCCAGCAGCTTGGGGCTAGCGGGTTTCACCGGGGAGCTGTTTTTT.

The V and J genes are TRBV10-1 and TRBJ2-1, with 9 bases lining up with TRBD2. This CDR3 comprises 16 residues. Germline CDR1 reads WNHNN; CDR2 reads SYGVQD (reference sequence). V was clipped by 0 bases and J by 6 bases; unmatched bases: 6. This CDR3 reads CASSESSGTSFNEQFF. The CDR3 DNA sequence: TGCGCCAGCAGTGAGTCTTCTGGGACTAGCTTCAATGAGCAGTTCTTC.

This clone is medium-sized. The V and J genes are TRBV4-1 and TRBJ2-4; D gene uncertain. This CDR3 region has 13 residues. CDR1 is MGHRA and CDR2 is YSYEKL in the germline V gene. V lost 1 base and J lost 7, with 8 bases in between. The CDR3: CASSQVGNNIQYF. Here the CDR3 DNA reads TGCGCCAGCAGCCAAGTGGGTAACAACATTCAGTACTTC.

This chain uses TRBV11-3 with TRBJ2-1; 11 bases are shared with TRBD2. Trimming cost V 2 bases and J 9 bases; bases outside gene matches: 6. Germline values: CDR1 SGHNT, CDR2 YENEEA. The CDR3 extends over 15 amino acids. CDR3 sequence reads: CASSLTGTSGGEQFF. CDR3 nucleotide sequence: TGTGCCAGCAGCTTAACCGGGACTAGCGGTGGTGAGCAGTTCTTC.

The table lists this clone with a count of one. The gene calls are TRBV7-9 and TRBJ2-3; 7 bases match TRBD2. The CDR3 contains 15 residues. Germline lookup yields CDR1 SEHNR and CDR2 FQNEAQ (reference sequence). With 5 bases clipped from V and 6 bases from J, the junction kept 11 bases outside the gene matches. CDR3: CASSRPAGAEDTQYF. The CDR3 DNA follows: TGTGCCAGCAGCAGGCCGGCGGGAGCTGAGGATACGCAGTATTTT.

The chain has TRBV19 and TRBJ1-2; TRBD1 agrees at 7 bases. CDR1 LNHDA and CDR2 SQIVND come from the germline V gene (reference sequence). V gave up 3 bases and J gave up 4 bases; unmatched junction bases: 8. This CDR3 has 15 residues. CDR3 sequence reads: CASSIIPGQSYGYTF. CDR3 coding DNA: TGTGCCAGTAGTATCATCCCGGGACAGTCCTATGGCTACACCTTC.

The CDR3 nucleotides read TGTGCCAGCAGCCGGACAGGACAGTACACTGAAGCTTTCTTT. This encodes CASSRTGQYTEAFF. The chain has TRBV7-9 and TRBJ1-1, with 7 bases lining up with TRBD1. Germline loops: CDR1 SEHNR, CDR2 FQNEAQ (reference sequence). The CDR3 sequence is 14 residues long. V shed 5 bases and J 3 bases; nucleotides not matched to a gene: 6. The variable domain in full, with the rest retrieved from reference TRBV7-9 and TRBJ1-1, is DTGVSQNPRHKITKRGQNVTFRCDPISEHNRLYWYRQTLGQGPEFLTYFQNEAQLEKSRLLSDRFSAERPKGSFSTLEIQRTEQGDSAMYLCASSRTGQYTEAFFGQGTRLTVV.

The gene calls are TRBV28 and TRBJ1-2, with no clear D. The V gene's germline CDR1 is MDHEN and CDR2 SYDVKM. The CDR3 contains 12 residues. Trimming pared 4 bases from V and 6 bases from J, leaving 9 bases between. The CDR3 nucleotides are TGTGCCAGCAGTTATTTGGAGAATGGCTACACCTTC. Protein product: CASSYLENGYTF.

The chain combines TRBV2 with TRBJ2-2; TRBD1 or TRBD2 may be the D gene (6 bases each). The CDR3 spans 16 residues. V was trimmed by 6 bases and J by 5 bases, leaving 19 bases between them. From germline, CDR1 is SNHLY and CDR2 FYNNEI. This CDR3 reads CASRQSGGGKTGELFF. The DNA of the CDR3 is TGTGCCAGCAGACAAAGTGGAGGGGGTAAAACCGGGGAGCTGTTTTTT.

The chain combines TRBV19 with TRBJ1-1, with 8 bases matching TRBD1. Germline CDR1 reads LNHDA; CDR2 reads SQIVND (reference sequence). The CDR3 is 16 amino acids. With V trimmed by 0 bases and J by 5 bases, 8 bases remained unmatched. CDR3 region: CASSIDSTGEVTEAFF. CDR3 sequence (DNA): TGTGCCAGTAGTATAGATTCGACAGGGGAGGTGACTGAAGCTTTCTTT.

This sequence joins TRBV19 and TRBJ2-3; weak D call: TRBD1 (7 bases). Germline CDR1 LNHDA, CDR2 SQIVND (reference sequence). This CDR3 region has 15 residues. Between the trimmed V and J ends, which lost 5 bases and 0 bases, there was a span of 12 bases. In nucleotides, the CDR3 is TGTGCCAGTAGTGGAGGGGGCTTTAGCACAGATACGCAGTATTTT. It translates to CASSGGGFSTDTQYF.

This clone has a single count. This chain connects TRBV13 to TRBJ1-3, with TRBD1 as a possible D gene (6 bases). Germline CDR1 and CDR2: PRHDT and FYEKMQ (reference sequence). Trimming took off 5 bases at V and 0 bases at J, with 20 bases between the two ends. This CDR3 contains 18 residues. Here the CDR3 DNA reads TGTGCCAGCAGCGGAACACTGGGGGGCATAGGCTCTGGAAACACCATATATTTT. Translated: CASSGTLGGIGSGNTIYF.